This T cell receptor (beta chain) was sequenced during a study of blood T cell repertoires in COVID-19. Sequencing was performed with immunoSEQ multiplex PCR; in TCRdb, only in-frame clones are kept and a portion is missing. The sample records approximately 75,000 clones, 80% to 95% being singletons. The ends lost 0 bases at V and 1 base at J; junction bases unmatched: 6. The germline CDR1 and CDR2 sequences are GTSNPN and SVGIG (reference sequence). The CDR3 is made up of 16 amino acids. Sequenced input: peripheral blood. The V and J genes are TRBV30 and TRBJ1-1; 9 nucleotides agree with TRBD1. This TCR was sampled from a human donor in a cohort sampled during active COVID-19. CDR3 in amino acids: CAWSVPMGQGNTEAFF. DNA for the CDR3: TGTGCCTGGAGTGTACCTATGGGACAGGGGAACACTGAAGCTTTCTTT.